The entry below gives a single T cell receptor (beta chain) sequence along with its context. TCRdb's table, derived via immunoSEQ multiplex PCR, lists solely in-frame clones and lacks some. The sample lists around 340,000 clones; around 82% were seen once. The data derive from a study of blood T cell repertoires in COVID-19. Overall study context: Sites across the United States, Italy and Spain contributed samples from acute and convalescent COVID-19.

The V gene's germline CDR1 is WSHSY and CDR2 SAAADI. The CDR3 sequence is 16 residues long. Losses at the gene ends were 5 bases for V and 12 bases for J; bases not matched to a gene: 16. Sequencing was carried out using peripheral blood. This TCR derives from a man aged 25-45 years with active or convalescent COVID-19. The chain recombines TRBV10-2 with TRBJ2-1, with 10 bases fitting TRBD1. The CDR3 region has the DNA TGCGCCAGCAGTACTCCCGGGACAGGGGCCTTGGGTGGGCAGTTCTTC. This codes for CASSTPGTGALGGQFF.